This T cell receptor (beta chain) came from a study of blood T cell repertoires in COVID-19. Original methodology: Reference gene primer amplification in the assay estimated nucleated cell counts. Data came from immunoSEQ multiplex PCR; TCRdb stores just in-frame clones and leaves some out. The D gene and trimming were derived from the DNA, and the V and J assignments and clone size from that table. The data contain about 80,000 clones, around 88% of them seen just once; the ten biggest clones take up 4.8%. Germline V CDR1 and CDR2: MNHNY, SVGAGI (reference sequence). Trimming pared 5 bases from V and 8 bases from J, leaving 10 bases between. The CDR3 runs to 13 residues. This clone has only a few counts.

The sequenced sample was peripheral blood. The rearrangement joins TRBV6-6 to TRBJ1-6, with a tentative D call TRBD1 (6 bases). The TCR was taken from a woman at least 80 years old with acute or convalescent COVID-19. In nucleotides, the CDR3 is TGTGCCAGCAGTGACAGGTCTGATTCACCCCTCCACTTT. Translating gives CASSDRSDSPLHF.